Below, one T cell receptor beta chain is given with its context. The sample belongs to a study of blood T cell repertoires in COVID-19. Study as a whole: Italy, Spain and the United States were the sources of the convalescent and acute COVID-19 samples. PBMCs, B-cell-depleted T cells, or T cells provided the cDNA or gDNA that made up the material.

Under the authors' procedure: Estimation of nucleated cell counts relied on the amplification of reference gene primers. TCRdb keeps only in-frame clones here, not all; method: immunoSEQ multiplex PCR. V and J calls and clone size are those listed in that table; D and trimming were worked out from the DNA. The repertoire includes 250,000 or so clones, roughly 80% of them detected once, and 4.2% sits in the top ten. In germline, CDR1 is KGHSH, CDR2 LQKENI. The CDR3 covers 14 residues. V shed 4 bases and J 4 bases; nucleotides not matched to a gene: 3. Sequenced material: peripheral blood. This TCR derives from a man between 60 and 70 years old with acute or convalescent COVID-19. The chain combines TRBV18 with TRBJ1-2; 10 nucleotides align to TRBD1. This CDR3 reads CASSHRDRGYGYTF. CDR3 bases: TGTGCCAGCTCACACCGGGACAGGGGCTATGGCTACACCTTC.